Listed below are T cell receptor beta chains from one sample, sequenced in a study of control samples from healthy donors and cancer patients. The assay was immunoSEQ multiplex PCR, and TCRdb's table has in-frame clones only and misses some. The data show more than 95,000 clones, 75% to 90% seen once. Specimen: PBMCs. Receptor source: a woman aged 45-59 years with colorectal cancer. CDR3s include the opening cysteine and the closing phenylalanine or tryptophan. D genes are given only for firm matches. Only part of the rows carry a size: once, few, many, or a class if the clone is expanded.

J gene | clone size | V gene | D gene | CDR3 DNA | CDR3 protein
TRBJ1-2 | . | TRBV19 | . | TGTGCCAGTAGTATCCGAGACGGGAACTATGGCTACACCTTC | CASSIRDGNYGYTF
TRBJ1-4 | . | TRBV6-5 | . | TGTGCCAGCGCTTCCAGAGCAACTAATGAAAAACTGTTTTTT | CASASRATNEKLFF
TRBJ1-5 | . | TRBV6-5 | TRBD1 | TGTGCCAGCAGGGTTCAGGGGGCCGGTCAGCCCCAGCATTTT | CASRVQGAGQPQHF
TRBJ1-4 | . | TRBV2 | . | TGTGCCAGCAGTGATGGGGGGCGCTTTTCTAATGAAAAACTGTTTTTT | CASSDGGRFSNEKLFF
TRBJ1-1 | . | TRBV11-2 | . | TGTGCCAGCAGTGGTTACCGGGACTCTAACACTGAAGCTTTCTTT | CASSGYRDSNTEAFF
TRBJ2-1 | . | TRBV24-1 | TRBD2 | TGTGCCACCAGTGACCCCGGACTAGCGGGGGGCAATGAGCAGTTCTTC | CATSDPGLAGGNEQFF
TRBJ2-5 | few | TRBV7-3 | TRBD2 | TGTGCCAGCAGCTTGGGCGGTCGAGGACTAGAAGAGACCCAGTACTTC | CASSLGGRGLEETQYF
TRBJ2-1 | . | TRBV2 | . | TGTGCCAGCAGTGAAGCGCGGCGCGGAAAGAATGAGCAGTTCTTC | CASSEARRGKNEQFF
TRBJ2-7 | . | TRBV28 | TRBD2 | TGTGCCAGCAGGGGACTAGCGGGAGTCCCTTACGAGCAGTACTTC | CASRGLAGVPYEQYF
TRBJ2-1 | . | TRBV7-9 | TRBD2 | TGTGCCAGCAGCTTGATAGCGGGGGGCAATGAGCAGTTCTTC | CASSLIAGGNEQFF
TRBJ2-7 | . | TRBV11-2 | . | TGTGCCAGCAGCCCAAACCCCCGGCGACAGACCCGATCCTACGAGCAGTACTTC | CASSPNPRRQTRSYEQYF
TRBJ1-3 | . | TRBV7-9 | . | TGTGCCAGCAGCTTAATTGGAAACACCATATATTTT | CASSLIGNTIYF
TRBJ2-5 | . | TRBV5-1 | TRBD1 | TGCGCCAGCAGCATCGACAGGGGGCACTCAGAGACCCAGTACTTC | CASSIDRGHSETQYF
TRBJ1-3 | . | TRBV3-1/TRBV3-2 | . | TGTGCCAGCAGCCAAGATGGAGGGTCCGGAAACACCATATATTTT | CASSQDGGSGNTIYF
TRBJ2-2 | . | TRBV19 | . | TGTGCCAGTAGTTACGGCTCGGGAGTTAACACCGGGGAGCTGTTTTTT | CASSYGSGVNTGELFF
TRBJ1-3 | . | TRBV11-2 | . | TGTGCCAGCAGTGTGACGGGAAACACCATATATTTT | CASSVTGNTIYF
TRBJ1-2 | . | TRBV3-1/TRBV3-2 | . | TGTGCCAGCAGCCGGATGGACCCTTGGGGCTACACCTTC | CASSRMDPWGYTF
TRBJ2-2 | . | TRBV13 | . | TGTGCCAGCAGCTTAGGCCTCGGTCTAACGAACACCGGGGAGCTGTTTTTT | CASSLGLGLTNTGELFF
TRBJ1-6 | . | TRBV7-9 | . | TGTGCCAGCAGCTTAAGGGGGGACGGAATCTATAATTCACCCCTCCACTTT | CASSLRGDGIYNSPLHF
TRBJ2-7 | . | TRBV15 | TRBD2 | TGTGCCACCAGCAGAGATCTACTAGCGGGATCCTTGTACGAGCAGTACTTC | CATSRDLLAGSLYEQYF
TRBJ2-5 | few | TRBV5-1 | TRBD1 | TGCGCCAGCAGCGAGGGACAGGGGATTGGAGAGACCCAGTACTTC | CASSEGQGIGETQYF
TRBJ2-6 | once | TRBV7-3 | . | TGTGCCAGCAGCCAATTTGGGGCTGGGGCCAACGTCCTGACTTTC | CASSQFGAGANVLTF
TRBJ2-7 | . | TRBV7-2 | TRBD1 | TGTGCCAGCAGCTTAAAGACAGGGGGCCGGGGCGAGCAGTACTTC | CASSLKTGGRGEQYF
TRBJ2-2 | . | TRBV6-6 | TRBD1 | TGTGCCAGCAGTTACTGGACAGGGGCCCCCGGGGAGCTGTTTTTT | CASSYWTGAPGELFF
TRBJ2-4 | . | TRBV7-2 | . | TGTGCCAGCAGCTTAGCGCAGTCCGGGTTTGCCAAAAACATTCAGTACTTC | CASSLAQSGFAKNIQYF
TRBJ2-5 | few | TRBV2 | . | TGTGCCAGCAGTGAAAGTCTGGCAGAAGAGACCCAGTACTTC | CASSESLAEETQYF
TRBJ2-1 | . | TRBV11-2 | . | TGTGCCAGCAGCTTAGAGACAGCCTACAATGAGCAGTTCTTC | CASSLETAYNEQFF
TRBJ1-2 | many | TRBV20-1 | TRBD1 | TGCAGTGCTAGTGCCCGGACAGGACAAAACTATGGCTACACCTTC | CSASARTGQNYGYTF
TRBJ1-2 | . | TRBV29-1 | . | TGCAGCGTTGGGATGGACGGGAACTATGGCTACACCTTC | CSVGMDGNYGYTF
TRBJ2-7 | . | TRBV11-2 | . | TGTGCCAGCAGTGTCTATGAGGGCGACGAGCAGTACTTC | CASSVYEGDEQYF
TRBJ1-5 | . | TRBV19 | . | TGTGCCAGTACCCAAGGAACCAGATATAGCAATCAGCCCCAGCATTTT | CASTQGTRYSNQPQHF